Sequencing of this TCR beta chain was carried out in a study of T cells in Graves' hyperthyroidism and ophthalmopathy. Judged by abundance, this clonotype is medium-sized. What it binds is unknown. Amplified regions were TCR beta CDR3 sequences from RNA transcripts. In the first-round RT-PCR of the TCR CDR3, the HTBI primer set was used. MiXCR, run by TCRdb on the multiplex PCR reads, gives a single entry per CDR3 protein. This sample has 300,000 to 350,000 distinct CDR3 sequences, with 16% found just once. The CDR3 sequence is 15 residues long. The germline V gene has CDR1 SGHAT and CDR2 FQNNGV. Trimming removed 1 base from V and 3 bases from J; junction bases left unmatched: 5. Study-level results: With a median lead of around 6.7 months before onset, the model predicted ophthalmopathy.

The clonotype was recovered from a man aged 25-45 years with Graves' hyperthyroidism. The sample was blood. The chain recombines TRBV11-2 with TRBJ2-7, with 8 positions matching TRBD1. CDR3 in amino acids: CASSLGTGSLYEQYF. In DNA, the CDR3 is TGTGCCAGCAGCTTAGGGACAGGGAGCCTCTACGAGCAGTACTTC. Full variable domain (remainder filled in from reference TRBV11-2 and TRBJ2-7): EAGVAQSPRYKIIEKRQSVAFWCNPISGHATLYWYQQILGQGPKLLIQFQNNGVVDDSQLPKDRFSAERLKGVDSTLKIQPAKLEDSAVYLCASSLGTGSLYEQYFGPGTRLTVT.